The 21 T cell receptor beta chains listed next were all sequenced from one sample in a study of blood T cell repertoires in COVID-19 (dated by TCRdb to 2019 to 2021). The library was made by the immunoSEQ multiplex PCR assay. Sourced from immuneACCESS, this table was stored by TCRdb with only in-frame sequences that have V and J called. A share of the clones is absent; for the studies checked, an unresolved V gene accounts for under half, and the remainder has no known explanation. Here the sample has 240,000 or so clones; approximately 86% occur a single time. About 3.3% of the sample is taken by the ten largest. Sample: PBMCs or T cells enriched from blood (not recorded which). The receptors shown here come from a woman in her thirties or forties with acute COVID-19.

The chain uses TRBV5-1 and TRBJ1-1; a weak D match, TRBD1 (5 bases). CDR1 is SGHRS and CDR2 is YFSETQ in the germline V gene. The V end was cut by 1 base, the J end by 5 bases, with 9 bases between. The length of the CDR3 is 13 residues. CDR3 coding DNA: TGCGCCAGCAGCTTGCAGGGCGGAACTGAAGCTTTCTTT. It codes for CASSLQGGTEAFF.

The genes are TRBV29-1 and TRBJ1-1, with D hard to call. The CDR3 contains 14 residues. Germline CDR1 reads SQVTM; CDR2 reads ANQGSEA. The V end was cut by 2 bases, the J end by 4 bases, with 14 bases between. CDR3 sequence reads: CSVEQAYDGTEAFF. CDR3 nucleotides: TGCAGCGTTGAACAGGCCTACGACGGCACTGAAGCTTTCTTT.

The CDR3 region has the DNA TGCGCCAGCAGTGATGGGGTCGCGGGAGTAGATACGCAGTATTTT. This gives the protein CASSDGVAGVDTQYF. V gene TRBV10-1 combines with J gene TRBJ2-3; TRBD2 matches at 7 bases. Germline V gene lookup returns CDR1 WNHNN and CDR2 SYGVQD (reference sequence). The ends lost 3 bases at V and 5 bases at J; junction bases unmatched: 8. The CDR3 is 15 residues long.

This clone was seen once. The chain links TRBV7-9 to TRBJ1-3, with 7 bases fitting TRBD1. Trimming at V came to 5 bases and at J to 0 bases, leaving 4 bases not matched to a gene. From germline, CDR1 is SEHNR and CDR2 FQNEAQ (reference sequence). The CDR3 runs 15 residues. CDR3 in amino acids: CASSRDRDSGNTIYF. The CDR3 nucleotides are TGTGCCAGCAGCCGGGACAGAGACTCTGGAAACACCATATATTTT.

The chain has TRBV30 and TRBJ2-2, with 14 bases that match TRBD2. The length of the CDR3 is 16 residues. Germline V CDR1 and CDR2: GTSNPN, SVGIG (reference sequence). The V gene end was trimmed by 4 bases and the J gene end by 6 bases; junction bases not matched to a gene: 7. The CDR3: CAWTGLAGAAAGELFF. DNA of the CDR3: TGTGCCTGGACGGGACTAGCGGGAGCGGCTGCCGGGGAGCTGTTTTTT.

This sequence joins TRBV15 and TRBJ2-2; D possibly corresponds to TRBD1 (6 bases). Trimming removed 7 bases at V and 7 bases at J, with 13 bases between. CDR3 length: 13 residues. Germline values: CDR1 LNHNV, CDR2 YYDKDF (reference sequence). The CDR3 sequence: CATNKGDIGELFF. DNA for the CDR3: TGTGCCACCAATAAGGGGGACATCGGGGAGCTGTTTTTT.

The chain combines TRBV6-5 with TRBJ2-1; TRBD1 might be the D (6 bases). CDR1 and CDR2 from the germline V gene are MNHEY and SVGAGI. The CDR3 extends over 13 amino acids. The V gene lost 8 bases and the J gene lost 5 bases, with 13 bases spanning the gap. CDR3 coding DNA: TGTGCCAGCCGGCCAGGGGACAACAATGAGCAGTTCTTC. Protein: CASRPGDNNEQFF.

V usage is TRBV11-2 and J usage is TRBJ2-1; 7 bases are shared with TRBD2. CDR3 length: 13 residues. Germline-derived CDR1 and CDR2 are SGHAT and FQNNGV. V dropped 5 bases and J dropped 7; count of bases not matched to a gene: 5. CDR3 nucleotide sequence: TGTGCCAGCAGCGCCCCGGGGGGAAATGAGCAGTTCTTC. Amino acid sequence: CASSAPGGNEQFF.

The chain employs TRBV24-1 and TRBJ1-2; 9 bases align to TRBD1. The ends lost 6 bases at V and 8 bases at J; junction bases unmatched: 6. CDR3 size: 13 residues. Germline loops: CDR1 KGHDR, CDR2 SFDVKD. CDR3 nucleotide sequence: TGTGCCACCAGTCACAGGGGGCGAGACGGCTACACCTTC. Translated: CATSHRGRDGYTF.

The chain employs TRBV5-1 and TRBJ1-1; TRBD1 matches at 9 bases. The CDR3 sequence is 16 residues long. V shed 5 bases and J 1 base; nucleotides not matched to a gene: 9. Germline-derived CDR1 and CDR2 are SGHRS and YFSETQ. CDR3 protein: CASRSGQGWENTEAFF. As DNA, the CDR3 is TGCGCCAGCAGATCGGGACAGGGCTGGGAGAACACTGAAGCTTTCTTT.

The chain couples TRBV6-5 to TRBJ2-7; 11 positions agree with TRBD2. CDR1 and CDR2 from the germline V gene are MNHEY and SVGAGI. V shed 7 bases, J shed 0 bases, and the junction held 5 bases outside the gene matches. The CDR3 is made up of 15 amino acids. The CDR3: CASTPGLAVSYEQYF. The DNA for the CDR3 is TGTGCCAGCACCCCGGGACTAGCGGTCTCCTACGAGCAGTACTTC.

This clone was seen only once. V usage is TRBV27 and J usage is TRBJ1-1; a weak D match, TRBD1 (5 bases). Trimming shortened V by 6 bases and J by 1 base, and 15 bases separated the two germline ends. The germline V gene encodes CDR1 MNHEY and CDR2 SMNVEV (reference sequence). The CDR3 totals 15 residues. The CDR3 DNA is TGTGCCAGCAGGGCGACAGACCTCGCGAACACTGAAGCTTTCTTT. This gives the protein CASRATDLANTEAFF.

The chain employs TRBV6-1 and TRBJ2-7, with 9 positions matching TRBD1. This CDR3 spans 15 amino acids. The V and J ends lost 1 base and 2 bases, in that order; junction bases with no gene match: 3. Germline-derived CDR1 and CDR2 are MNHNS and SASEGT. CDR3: CASSEVDRGTYEQYF. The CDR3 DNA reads TGTGCCAGCAGTGAAGTGGACAGGGGCACCTACGAGCAGTACTTC.

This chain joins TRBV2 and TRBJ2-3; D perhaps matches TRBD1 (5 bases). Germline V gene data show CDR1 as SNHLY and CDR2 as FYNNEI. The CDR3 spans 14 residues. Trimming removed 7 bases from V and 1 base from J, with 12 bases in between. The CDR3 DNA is TGTGCCAGCAAGTTAACAGGCGGCACAGATACGCAGTATTTT. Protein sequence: CASKLTGGTDTQYF.

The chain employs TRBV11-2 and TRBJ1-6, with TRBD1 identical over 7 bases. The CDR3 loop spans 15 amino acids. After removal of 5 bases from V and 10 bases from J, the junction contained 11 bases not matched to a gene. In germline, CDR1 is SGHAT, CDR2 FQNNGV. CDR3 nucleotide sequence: TGTGCCAGCAGCCAGGGGACAGCTGCTGGATCACCCCTCCACTTT. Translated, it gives CASSQGTAAGSPLHF.

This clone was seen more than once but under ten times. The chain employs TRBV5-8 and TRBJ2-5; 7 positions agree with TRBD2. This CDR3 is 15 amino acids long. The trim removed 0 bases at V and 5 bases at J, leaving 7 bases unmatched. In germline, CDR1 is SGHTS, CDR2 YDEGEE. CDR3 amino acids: CASSLVVAGGETQYF. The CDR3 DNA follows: TGTGCCAGCAGCTTGGTGGTAGCGGGTGGTGAGACCCAGTACTTC.

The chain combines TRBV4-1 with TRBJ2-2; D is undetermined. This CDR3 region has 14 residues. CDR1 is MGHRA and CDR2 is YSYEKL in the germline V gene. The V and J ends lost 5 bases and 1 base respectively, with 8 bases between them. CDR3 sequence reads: CASSIAGNTGELFF. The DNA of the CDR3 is TGCGCCAGCAGCATCGCAGGGAACACCGGGGAGCTGTTTTTT.

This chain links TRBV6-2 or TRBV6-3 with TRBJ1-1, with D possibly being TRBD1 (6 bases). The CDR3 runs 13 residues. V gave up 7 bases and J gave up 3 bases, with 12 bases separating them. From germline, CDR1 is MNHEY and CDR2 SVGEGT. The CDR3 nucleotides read TGTGCCAGCACCCCAGACAGGTACACTGAAGCTTTCTTT. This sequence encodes CASTPDRYTEAFF.

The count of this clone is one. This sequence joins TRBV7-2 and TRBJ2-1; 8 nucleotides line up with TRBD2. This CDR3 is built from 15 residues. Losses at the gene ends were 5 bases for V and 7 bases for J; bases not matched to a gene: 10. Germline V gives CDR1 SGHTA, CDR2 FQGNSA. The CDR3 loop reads CASSPQGLVRNEQFF. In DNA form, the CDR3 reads TGTGCCAGCAGCCCCCAGGGACTAGTTAGGAATGAGCAGTTCTTC.

The CDR3 sequence: CASKREVSYNEQFF. The CDR3 DNA is TGTGCCAGTAAGCGGGAGGTCTCCTACAATGAGCAGTTCTTC. The V gene is TRBV27, the J gene TRBJ2-1; TRBD2 agrees at 9 bases. The ends lost 9 bases at V and 0 bases at J; junction bases unmatched: 3. Germline V gene sequence: CDR1 MNHEY, CDR2 SMNVEV (reference sequence). The CDR3 has 14 residues.

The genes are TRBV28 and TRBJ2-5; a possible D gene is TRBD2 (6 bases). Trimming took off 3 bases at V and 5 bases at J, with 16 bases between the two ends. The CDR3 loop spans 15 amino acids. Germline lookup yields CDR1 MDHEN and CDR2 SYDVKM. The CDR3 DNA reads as TGTGCCAGCAGTTTCGGGGAGGATAGTAAGGAGACCCAGTACTTC. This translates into CASSFGEDSKETQYF.